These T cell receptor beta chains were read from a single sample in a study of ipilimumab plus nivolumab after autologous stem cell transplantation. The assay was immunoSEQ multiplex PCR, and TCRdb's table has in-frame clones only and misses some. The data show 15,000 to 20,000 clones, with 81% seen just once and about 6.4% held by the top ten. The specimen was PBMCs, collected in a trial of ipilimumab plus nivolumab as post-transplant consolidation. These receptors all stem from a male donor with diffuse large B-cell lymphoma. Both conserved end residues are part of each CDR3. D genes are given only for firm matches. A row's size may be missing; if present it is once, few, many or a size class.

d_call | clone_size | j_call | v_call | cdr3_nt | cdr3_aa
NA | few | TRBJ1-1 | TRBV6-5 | TGTGCCAGTCACAGAGTCGGGGGTAGCACTGAAGCTTTCTTT | CASHRVGGSTEAFF
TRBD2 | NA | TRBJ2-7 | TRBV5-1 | TGCGCCAGCAGCCGAGGTGGGGGAGGGATCCCCTACGAGCAGTACTTC | CASSRGGGGIPYEQYF
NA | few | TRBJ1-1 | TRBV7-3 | TGTGCCAGCAGTGATACAGGGAGATCTGAAGCTTTCTTT | CASSDTGRSEAFF
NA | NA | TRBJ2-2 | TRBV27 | TGTGCCAGCAGTTTACGGGGGGCGGACACCGGGGAGCTGTTTTTT | CASSLRGADTGELFF
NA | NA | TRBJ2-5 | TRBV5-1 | TGCGCCAGCAGCCCAGCTCTGGGGGGGGCGGAGACCCAGTACTTC | CASSPALGGAETQYF
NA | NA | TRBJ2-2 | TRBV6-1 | TGTGCCAGCAGTGAAGCGTACTTCAGGGGAATCGGGGAGCTGTTTTTT | CASSEAYFRGIGELFF
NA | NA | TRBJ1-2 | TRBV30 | TGTGCCTGGAGTGTTTTTCAGCGCCAAGGGGACTATGGCTACACCTTC | CAWSVFQRQGDYGYTF
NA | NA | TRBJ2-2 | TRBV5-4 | TGTGCCAGCAGCCGGGACCAGAACACCGGGGAGCTGTTTTTT | CASSRDQNTGELFF
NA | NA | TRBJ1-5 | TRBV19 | TGTGCCAGTAGATTTCGGACAGATAGCAATCAGCCCCAGCATTTT | CASRFRTDSNQPQHF
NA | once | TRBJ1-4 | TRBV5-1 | TGCGCCAGCCGGCTGGGCACTAATGAAAAACTGTTTTTT | CASRLGTNEKLFF
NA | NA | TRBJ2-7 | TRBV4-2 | TGTGCCAGCAGCCAAGGGGGATACGAGCAGTACTTC | CASSQGGYEQYF
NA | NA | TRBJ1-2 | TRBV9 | TGTGCCAGCAGCGCCGCCAGGGCCGAGAACTATGGCTACACCTTC | CASSAARAENYGYTF
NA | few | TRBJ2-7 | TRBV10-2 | TGCGCCAGCAGTGAGAAACGGCGCCTCTCCTACGAGCAGTACTTC | CASSEKRRLSYEQYF
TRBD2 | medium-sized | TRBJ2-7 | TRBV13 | TGTGCCAGCAGCTTAGGCCGTAGACTAGCGAGTTACGAGCAGTACTTC | CASSLGRRLASYEQYF
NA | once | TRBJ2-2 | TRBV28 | TGTGCCAGCAGTCCAGGGATGAACACCGGGGAGCTGTTTTTT | CASSPGMNTGELFF
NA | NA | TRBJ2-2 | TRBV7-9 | TGTGCCAGCAGCTCTCCCCTAACTACCGGGGAGCTGTTTTTT | CASSSPLTTGELFF
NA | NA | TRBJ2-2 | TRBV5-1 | TGCGCCAGCAGCCCGGGGACGAACACCGGGGAGCTGTTTTTT | CASSPGTNTGELFF
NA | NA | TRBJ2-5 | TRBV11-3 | TGTGCCAGCAGCTTTAGGGCTGGACAAGAGACCCAGTACTTC | CASSFRAGQETQYF
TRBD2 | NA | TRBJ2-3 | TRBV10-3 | TGTGCCATCAGTGAGTCGCACTACGAGCGGGGGGGGAGCACAGATACGCAGTATTTT | CAISESHYERGGSTDTQYF
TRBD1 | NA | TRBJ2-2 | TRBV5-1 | TGCGCCAGCAGCAGGAGACAGGGGACCGGGGAGCTGTTTTTT | CASSRRQGTGELFF
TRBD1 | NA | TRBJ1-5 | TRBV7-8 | TGTGCCAGCAGGGAACTGGGGCAGGGGGAAAACCAGCCCCAGCATTTT | CASRELGQGENQPQHF
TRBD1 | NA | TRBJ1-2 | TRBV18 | TGTGCCAGCTCACCAGCTCCGGGGACAGGGGGAGGCGGCTACACCTTC | CASSPAPGTGGGGYTF
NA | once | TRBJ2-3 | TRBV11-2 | TGTGCCAGCCGTTACGGGGCAGCGGAAGATACAGATACGCAGTATTTT | CASRYGAAEDTDTQYF
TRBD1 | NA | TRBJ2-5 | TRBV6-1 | TGTGCCAGCAGTGAAGCAACAGGGGGTTGGGAGACCCAGTACTTC | CASSEATGGWETQYF
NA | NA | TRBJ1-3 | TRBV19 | TGTGCCAGTAGTAACACCTTGGGGGTCGGTGGAAACACCATATATTTT | CASSNTLGVGGNTIYF
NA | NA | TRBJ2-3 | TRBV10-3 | TGTGCCATCACTGGACAGAGCACAGATACGCAGTATTTT | CAITGQSTDTQYF
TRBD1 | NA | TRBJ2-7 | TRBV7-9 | TGTGCCAGCAGTTTCCCGGGACAGGGGTTCCACGAGCAGTACTTC | CASSFPGQGFHEQYF
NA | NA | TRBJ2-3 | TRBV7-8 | TGTGCCAGCAGCTTGAGTCAGGCAGATACGCAGTATTTT | CASSLSQADTQYF
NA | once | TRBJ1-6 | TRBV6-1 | TGTGCCAGCAGGCCCGGGGCACTCTATAATTCACCCCTCCACTTT | CASRPGALYNSPLHF
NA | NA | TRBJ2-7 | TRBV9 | TGTGCCAGCAGCGGGCAGGGAGCCTACGAGCAGTACTTC | CASSGQGAYEQYF
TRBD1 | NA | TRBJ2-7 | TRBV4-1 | TGCGCCAGCGCTACCCGCTCGGTCCCGGGACAGGGATCCTACGAGCAGTACTTC | CASATRSVPGQGSYEQYF
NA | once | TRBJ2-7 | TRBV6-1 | TGTGCCAGCAGTGAGTGGGCAGACTACGAGCAGTACTTC | CASSEWADYEQYF
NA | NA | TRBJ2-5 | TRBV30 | TGTGCCTGGCGACCCAGAGGGAGGTACCAAGAGACCCAGTACTTC | CAWRPRGRYQETQYF
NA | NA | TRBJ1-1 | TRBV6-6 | TGTGCCAGCAGTTACAAACAGGGACCGAACACTGAAGCTTTCTTT | CASSYKQGPNTEAFF
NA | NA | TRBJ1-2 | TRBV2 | TGTGCCAGCAGTTTCGTACTCGGAGGCTACACCTTC | CASSFVLGGYTF
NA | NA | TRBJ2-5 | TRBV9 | TGTGCCAGCAGCGTAGGGAGCCTTCAAGAGACCCAGTACTTC | CASSVGSLQETQYF